These T cell receptor beta chains were read from a single sample in a study of T cell changes during pregnancy in multiple sclerosis. Some clones are missing from TCRdb's copy, which holds only in-frame ones; the method was immunoSEQ multiplex PCR. The repertoire has 30,000 to 40,000 clones, roughly 93% of them found once; the top ten carry 0.39%. Here the sequenced sample was CD4+ T cells from peripheral blood mononuclear cells, taken in the second trimester of pregnancy. The receptors come from a female donor with multiple sclerosis, enrolled in a pregnancy study. Each CDR3 is given with its conserved first and last residue. Each record gives: clone size, J gene, D gene, V gene, CDR3 protein, CDR3 DNA. A D gene is named only where the DNA matches it firmly. The listing skips clone size in some rows; elsewhere it reads once, few, many or a size class.

- TRBJ1-1 - TRBV2 CASRYTENTEAFF TGTGCCAGCAGATATACAGAGAACACTGAAGCTTTCTTT
- TRBJ1-1 TRBD1 TRBV27 CASSLTGGPNTEAFF TGTGCCAGCAGTCTCACAGGGGGCCCGAACACTGAAGCTTTCTTT
- TRBJ2-7 - TRBV25-1 CASSEYKGPVSYEQYF TGTGCCAGCAGTGAATATAAGGGGCCGGTCTCCTACGAGCAGTACTTC
- TRBJ1-1 TRBD1 TRBV11-3 CASSYSTGGMSSTEAFF TGTGCCAGCAGCTACTCGACAGGGGGCATGTCGAGTACTGAAGCTTTCTTT
- TRBJ2-2 - TRBV11-3 CASSLVPDSTGELFF TGTGCCAGCAGCTTAGTCCCGGACAGCACCGGGGAGCTGTTTTTT
- TRBJ2-3 TRBD1 TRBV6-5 CASCATGKGNTQYF TGTGCCAGCTGCGCGACAGGGAAAGGAAATACGCAGTATTTT
- TRBJ1-3 - TRBV19 CASSIAGLSGNTIYF TGTGCCAGTAGTATCGCCGGACTCTCTGGAAACACCATATATTTT
- TRBJ2-7 TRBD2 TRBV10-1 CASSRGTSGSGEQYF TGCGCCAGCAGCAGAGGAACTAGCGGGAGTGGAGAGCAGTACTTC
once TRBJ2-1 TRBD1 TRBV11-1 CASSLVFSGGLGNEQFF TGTGCCAGCAGCTTAGTCTTCTCAGGGGGTTTGGGCAATGAGCAGTTCTTC
- TRBJ2-7 TRBD2 TRBV4-1 CASSPAGSTYEQYF TGCGCCAGCAGCCCAGCGGGATCAACCTACGAGCAGTACTTC
- TRBJ2-7 TRBD2 TRBV7-2 CASSLAPGLAGQYEQYF TGTGCCAGCAGCTTAGCGCCGGGACTAGCGGGACAGTACGAGCAGTACTTC
- TRBJ2-7 TRBD1 TRBV5-1 CASSFRQGSYEQYF TGCGCCAGCAGCTTCAGACAGGGGTCCTACGAGCAGTACTTC
once TRBJ2-3 TRBD1 TRBV29-1 CSARTGGRDTQYF TGCAGCGCCCGGACAGGGGGCCGCGATACGCAGTATTTT
- TRBJ1-2 - TRBV5-1 CASSLQGNYGYTF TGCGCCAGCAGCTTGCAGGGAAACTATGGCTACACCTTC
once TRBJ2-4 - TRBV30 CAWSVPGGNIQYF TGTGCCTGGAGTGTACCGGGCGGGAACATTCAGTACTTC
once TRBJ2-1 TRBD1 TRBV30 CAWSNFRDRGSEQFF TGTGCCTGGAGTAATTTTCGGGACAGGGGGAGTGAGCAGTTCTTC
- TRBJ1-2 - TRBV5-4 CASSLAGYGYTF TGTGCCAGCAGCTTGGCGGGCTATGGCTACACCTTC